This T cell receptor beta chain was identified in a study of OX40 agonist ivuxolimab in advanced cancers. Across the whole study: Two cutaneous melanoma patients and one hepatocellular carcinoma patient, three in all, had partial responses. Regarding the study as a whole: The mean number of expanded clones was higher in CD8+ T cells than in CD4+.

As for this clone: Its antigen is unknown.

Sequencing used immunoSEQ multiplex PCR; TCRdb keeps in-frame clones, though not all of them. The sample has approximately 87,000 clones, under 95% seen once. The V and J ends lost 4 bases and 2 bases respectively, with 8 bases between them. Germline V gene data show CDR1 as GTSNPN and CDR2 as SVGIG (reference sequence). This CDR3 comprises 13 residues. This chain joins TRBV30 and TRBJ2-2; D is uncertain. The clonotype comes from an adult with an advanced solid tumor such as melanoma, head and neck, liver or kidney cancer. The sample here was CD4+ or CD8+ T cells sorted from blood, taken in a trial of the OX40 agonist ivuxolimab. The chain's CDR3 is CAWKRRNTGELFF. CDR3 DNA: TGTGCCTGGAAGCGAAGAAACACCGGGGAGCTGTTTTTT.